The 12 T cell receptor beta chains presented below share a single source sample, sequenced in a study of blood T cell repertoires in COVID-19. The repertoire was sequenced with immunoSEQ multiplex PCR; TCRdb's copy has only in-frame clones and lacks some. The data show 150,000 or so clones, around 83% seen once. The specimen sequenced was peripheral blood. These receptor sequences come from a woman aged 55 to 70 with COVID-19, enrolled during active disease.

This clone was detected only a few times. This chain uses TRBV2 with TRBJ2-7, with a possible D match to TRBD1 (6 bases). The germline V gene has CDR1 SNHLY and CDR2 FYNNEI. Trimming pared 9 bases from V and 0 bases from J, leaving 12 bases between. The CDR3 is made up of 13 amino acids. CDR3 amino acids: CASRTENSYEQYF. The CDR3 DNA reads TGTGCCAGTCGGACAGAGAACTCCTACGAGCAGTACTTC.

This rearrangement joins TRBV5-6 to TRBJ1-1, with TRBD1 matching over 9 bases. V lost 3 bases, J lost 4 bases, and 4 bases stayed unmatched. This CDR3 has 14 amino acids. CDR1 and CDR2 (germline): SGHDT, YYEEEE. The CDR3 nucleotides are TGTGCCAGCAGCTCAGGGGGACAGGGCACTGAAGCTTTCTTT. It is translated as CASSSGGQGTEAFF.

The J gene is TRBJ1-2, the V gene TRBV6-6, with 7 positions matching TRBD1. J gave up 4 bases and V 5 bases, and 4 bases lay outside the gene matches. The CDR3 runs 13 residues. Looked up from germline, CDR1 is MNHNY and CDR2 is SVGAGI (reference sequence). CDR3 region: CASSPRDSYGYTF. CDR3 DNA sequence: TGTGCCAGCAGTCCCAGGGACAGCTATGGCTACACCTTC.

V gene TRBV14 combines with J gene TRBJ1-5; the match to TRBD1 covers 9 bases. The CDR3 has 14 residues. Germline CDR1 and CDR2: SGHDN and FVKESK. Losses at the gene ends were 4 bases for V and 4 bases for J; bases not matched to a gene: 2. The CDR3 loop is CASSLGTGNQPQHF. As DNA, the CDR3 is TGTGCCAGCAGCCTAGGGACAGGGAATCAGCCCCAGCATTTT.

The CDR3: CSVEEGRGMYEKLFF. The CDR3 DNA sequence: TGCAGCGTTGAAGAGGGGAGAGGGATGTATGAAAAACTGTTTTTT. The chain links TRBV29-1 to TRBJ1-4, with no clear D. Trimming took off 0 bases at V and 6 bases at J, with 14 bases between the two ends. CDR3 length: 15 residues. The V gene's germline CDR1 is SQVTM and CDR2 ANQGSEA.

The genes are TRBV5-6 and TRBJ1-2, with TRBD1 matching over 7 bases. The V gene's germline CDR1 is SGHDT and CDR2 YYEEEE. J lost 8 bases, V lost 0 bases, and 10 bases had no gene match. This CDR3 comprises 15 residues. CDR3 nucleotides: TGTGCCAGCAGCTTGGGTAGGGGGCGCGTTGAGGGCTACACCTTC. The encoded protein is CASSLGRGRVEGYTF.

The rearrangement joins TRBV10-3 to TRBJ2-5; D not certain. Deletions cut 5 bases from V and 1 base from J, with 8 bases between. CDR3 length equals 13 residues. The germline V gene encodes CDR1 ENHRY and CDR2 SYGVKD. The CDR3 DNA reads TGTGCCATCAGTAGCGCGACCCAAGAGACCCAGTACTTC. It specifies CAISSATQETQYF.

This clone was detected once. This chain joins TRBV20-1 and TRBJ1-1; a possible D gene is TRBD1 (5 bases). Germline values: CDR1 DFQATT, CDR2 SNEGSKA (reference sequence). The V end was cut by 3 bases, the J end by 4 bases, with 18 bases between. The CDR3 is 15 amino acids. Here the CDR3 DNA reads TGCAGTGCTAGTCCGAGGAGGGGCAGCGGCACTGAAGCTTTCTTT. It specifies CSASPRRGSGTEAFF.

This rearrangement joins TRBV19 to TRBJ1-2, with D unclear. CDR3 length: 15 amino acids. CDR1 and CDR2 (germline): LNHDA, SQIVND (reference sequence). V dropped 8 bases and J dropped 3 bases, with 19 bases sitting between them. The CDR3 region is CASAVRRQFDYGYTF. The CDR3 region has the DNA TGTGCCAGTGCGGTTCGACGGCAATTCGACTATGGCTACACCTTC.

This chain joins TRBV11-3 and TRBJ1-1; perhaps TRBD1 as D (5 bases). The CDR3 sequence is 15 residues long. The ends were cut back, 4 bases at V and 4 bases at J, with 16 bases in the middle. The germline V gene encodes CDR1 SGHNT and CDR2 YENEEA. The CDR3 bases are TGTGCCAGCAGCTACTCAGGGCGGGGACTCACTGAAGCTTTCTTT. Translating gives CASSYSGRGLTEAFF.

Points on this clone: Other DNA sequences of this sample code for an identical CDR3. The V and J genes are TRBV6-5 and TRBJ1-2; D remains ambiguous. This CDR3 is 12 amino acids long. The germline V gene has CDR1 MNHEY and CDR2 SVGAGI. Deletions cut 2 bases from V and 8 bases from J, with 9 bases between. For the CDR3, the DNA is TGTGCCAGCAGTTACAAGGGAGGCGGCTACACCTTC. It specifies CASSYKGGGYTF.

This chain uses TRBV3-1 (or the pseudogene TRBV3-2) with TRBJ2-5; the match to TRBD2 covers 9 bases. The CDR3 consists of 17 residues. J was trimmed by 1 base and V by 0 bases; bases with no gene match: 6. Germline CDR1 and CDR2: LGHDT and YNNKEL (reference sequence). CDR3 sequence: CASSQDKSGGPQETQYF. CDR3 DNA sequence: TGTGCCAGCAGCCAAGATAAGAGCGGGGGGCCCCAAGAGACCCAGTACTTC.